Shown below are 4 T cell receptor beta chains from a single sample sequenced in a study of T-cell memory formation after mild COVID-19. One entry per CDR3 protein, called by TCRdb with MiXCR from the 5' RACE reads. This table holds fewer than 350,000 distinct CDR3 sequences, roughly an eighth found once. The sample was PBMCs or a T cell subset sorted from them (not recorded which). Receptors were obtained from a young man who had mild COVID-19 (a few samples of this study predate the infection). Cell type and time point are not known.

This clonotype was seen a handful of times. This sequence joins TRBV5-5 and TRBJ1-4, with D maybe TRBD1 (5 bases). V shed 3 bases and J shed 7 bases, with 16 bases lying between them. CDR1 and CDR2 (germline): SGHKS, YYEKEE (reference sequence). The CDR3 is 15 residues long. CDR3 protein: CASSWGERGGEKLFF. Written as DNA, the CDR3 is TGTGCCAGCAGCTGGGGAGAGAGGGGAGGTGAAAAACTGTTTTTT.

This clonotype was recorded a few times. The chain has TRBV20-1 and TRBJ2-1, with D possibly being TRBD1 or TRBD2 (5 bases each). Trimming removed 8 bases at V and 3 bases at J, with 17 bases between. This CDR3 is built from 14 residues. The germline CDR1 and CDR2 sequences are DFQATT and SNEGSKA (reference sequence). DNA of the CDR3: TGCAGTCAACGGAGGACAAGATTCTACAATGAGCAGTTCTTC. It codes for CSQRRTRFYNEQFF.

The CDR3 DNA reads TGTGCCAGCAGCGTAGGAGGGGGGGGCACTGAAGCTTTCTTT. Protein: CASSVGGGGTEAFF. This rearrangement joins TRBV9 to TRBJ1-1, with D perhaps TRBD1 (6 bases). The CDR3 loop spans 14 amino acids. In germline, CDR1 is SGDLS, CDR2 YYNGEE. V shed 0 bases and J shed 4 bases, with 10 bases lying between them. Full variable domain (remainder filled in from reference TRBV9 and TRBJ1-1): DSGVTQTPKHLITATGQRVTLRCSPRSGDLSVYWYQQSLDQGLQFLIQYYNGEERAKGNILERFSAQQFPDLHSELNLSSLELGDSALYFCASSVGGGGTEAFFGQGTRLTVV.

This chain links TRBV12-3 or TRBV12-4 with TRBJ2-7; D gene ambiguous. The CDR3 is 13 amino acids. V lost 2 bases, J lost 2 bases, and 7 bases lay in between. CDR3 DNA: TGTGCCAGCAGTTTATCCCTGACCTACGAGCAGTACTTC. It codes for CASSLSLTYEQYF.